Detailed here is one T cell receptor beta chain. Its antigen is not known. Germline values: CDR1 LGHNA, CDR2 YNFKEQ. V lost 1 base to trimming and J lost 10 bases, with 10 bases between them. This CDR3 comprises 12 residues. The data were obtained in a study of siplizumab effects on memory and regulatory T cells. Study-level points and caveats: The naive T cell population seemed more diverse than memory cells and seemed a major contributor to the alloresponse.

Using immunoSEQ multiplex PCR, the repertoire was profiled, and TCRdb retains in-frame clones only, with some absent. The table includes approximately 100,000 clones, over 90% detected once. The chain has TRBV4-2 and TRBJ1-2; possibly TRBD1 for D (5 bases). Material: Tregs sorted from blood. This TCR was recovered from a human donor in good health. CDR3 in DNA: TGTGCCAGCAGCCAAGTCAGGGACGCCTACACCTTC. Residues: CASSQVRDAYTF.